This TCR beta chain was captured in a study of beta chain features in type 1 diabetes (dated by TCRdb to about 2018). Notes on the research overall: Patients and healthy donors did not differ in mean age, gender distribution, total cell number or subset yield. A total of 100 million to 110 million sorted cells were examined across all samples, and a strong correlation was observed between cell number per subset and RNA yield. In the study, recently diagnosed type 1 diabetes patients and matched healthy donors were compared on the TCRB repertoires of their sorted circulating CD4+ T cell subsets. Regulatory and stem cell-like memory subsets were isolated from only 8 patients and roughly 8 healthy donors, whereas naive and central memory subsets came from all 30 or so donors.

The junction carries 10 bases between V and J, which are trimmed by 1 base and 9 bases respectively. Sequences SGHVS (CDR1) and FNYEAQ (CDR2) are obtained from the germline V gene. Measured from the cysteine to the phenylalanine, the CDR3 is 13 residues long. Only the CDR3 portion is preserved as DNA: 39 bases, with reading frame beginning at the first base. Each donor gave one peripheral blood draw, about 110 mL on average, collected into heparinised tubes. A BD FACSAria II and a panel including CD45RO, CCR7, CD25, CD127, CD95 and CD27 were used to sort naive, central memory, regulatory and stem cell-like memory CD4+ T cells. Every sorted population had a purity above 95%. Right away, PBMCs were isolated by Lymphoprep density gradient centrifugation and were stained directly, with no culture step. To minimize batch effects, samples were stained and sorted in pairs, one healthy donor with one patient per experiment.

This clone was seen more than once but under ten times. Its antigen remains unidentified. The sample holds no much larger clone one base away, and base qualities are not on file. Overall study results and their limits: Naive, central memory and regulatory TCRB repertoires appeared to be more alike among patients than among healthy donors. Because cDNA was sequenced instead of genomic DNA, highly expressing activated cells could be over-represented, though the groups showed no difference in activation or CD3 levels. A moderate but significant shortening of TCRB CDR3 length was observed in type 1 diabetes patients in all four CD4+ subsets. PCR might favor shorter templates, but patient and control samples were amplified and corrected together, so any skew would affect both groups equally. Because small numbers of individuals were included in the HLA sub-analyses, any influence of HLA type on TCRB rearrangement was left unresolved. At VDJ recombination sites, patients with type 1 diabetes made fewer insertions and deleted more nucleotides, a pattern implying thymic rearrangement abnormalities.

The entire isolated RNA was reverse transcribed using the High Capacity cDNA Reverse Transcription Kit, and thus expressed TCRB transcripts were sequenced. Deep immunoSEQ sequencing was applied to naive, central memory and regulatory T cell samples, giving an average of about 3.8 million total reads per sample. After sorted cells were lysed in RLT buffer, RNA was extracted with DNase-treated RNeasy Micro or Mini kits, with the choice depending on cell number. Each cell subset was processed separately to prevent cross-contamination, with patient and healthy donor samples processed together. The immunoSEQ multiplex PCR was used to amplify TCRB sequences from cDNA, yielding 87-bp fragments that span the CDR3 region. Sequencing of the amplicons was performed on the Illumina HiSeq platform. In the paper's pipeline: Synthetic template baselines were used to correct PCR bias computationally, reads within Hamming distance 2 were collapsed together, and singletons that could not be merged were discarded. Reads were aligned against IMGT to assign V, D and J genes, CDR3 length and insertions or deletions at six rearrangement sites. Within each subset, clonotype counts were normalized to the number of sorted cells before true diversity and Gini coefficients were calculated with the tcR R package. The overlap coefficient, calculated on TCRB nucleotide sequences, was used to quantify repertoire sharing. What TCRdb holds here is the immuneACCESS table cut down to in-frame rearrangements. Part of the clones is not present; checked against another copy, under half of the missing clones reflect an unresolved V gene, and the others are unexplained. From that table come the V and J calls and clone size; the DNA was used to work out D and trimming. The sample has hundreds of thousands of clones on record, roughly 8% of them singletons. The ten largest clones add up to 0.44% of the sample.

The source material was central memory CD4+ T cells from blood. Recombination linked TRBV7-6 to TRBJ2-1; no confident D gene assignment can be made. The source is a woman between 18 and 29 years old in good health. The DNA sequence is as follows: TGTGCCAGCAGCTTAGGGCTCGTAAGTGAGCAGTTCTTC. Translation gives CASSLGLVSEQFF. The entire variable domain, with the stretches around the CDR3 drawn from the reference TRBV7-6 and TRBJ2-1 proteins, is GAGVSQSPRYKVTKRGQDVALRCDPISGHVSLYWYRQALGQGPEFLTYFNYEAQQDKSGLPNDRFSAERPEGSISTLTIQRTEQRDSAMYRCASSLGLVSEQFFGPGTRLTVL.